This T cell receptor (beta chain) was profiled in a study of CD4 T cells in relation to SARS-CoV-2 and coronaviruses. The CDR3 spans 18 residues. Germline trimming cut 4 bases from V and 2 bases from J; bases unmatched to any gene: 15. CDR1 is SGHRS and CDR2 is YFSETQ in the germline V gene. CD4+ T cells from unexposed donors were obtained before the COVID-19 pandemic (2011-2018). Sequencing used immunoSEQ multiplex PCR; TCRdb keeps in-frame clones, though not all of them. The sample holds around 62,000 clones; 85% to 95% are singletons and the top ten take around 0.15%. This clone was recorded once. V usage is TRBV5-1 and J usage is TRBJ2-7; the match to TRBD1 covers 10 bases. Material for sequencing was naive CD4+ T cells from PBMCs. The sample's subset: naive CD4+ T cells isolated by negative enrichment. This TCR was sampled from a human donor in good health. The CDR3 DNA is TGCGCCAGCAGCCAGGGACAGGGGATCGGGAGGTCCACCTACGAGCAGTACTTC. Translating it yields CASSQGQGIGRSTYEQYF.